Following are 14 T cell receptor beta chains from one sample sequenced in a study of blood T cells in healthy people across ages (dated by TCRdb to about 2015). Libraries came from 5' RACE. TCRdb lists the instrument as Illumina HiSeq 2500. The second PCR ran for about 6 to 12 cycles and used a J-beta primer mix along with a sample-barcoded 5' primer. TCRdb handled the public reads itself, with Q25 trimming in fastp and clone calling in MiXCR, and kept productive beta chains. Records with the same CDR3 protein are collapsed into one entry carrying the most frequent genes and DNA. This sample is represented by 910,000 or so distinct CDR3 sequences; about 51% of them were singletons. About a fifth of the sample rests with the top ten. The sequencing sample was made of blood. The receptors were gathered from a woman aged 55-70 years in good health.

This clonotype has just a few counts. This chain connects TRBV12-3 or TRBV12-4 to TRBJ2-3, with D possibly being TRBD1 or TRBD2 (5 bases each). V lost 5 bases, J lost 1 base, and 10 bases lay in between. CDR3 length: 14 amino acids. DNA of the CDR3: TGTGCCAGCAGTGCCCAGGGACGCACAGATACGCAGTATTTT. It is translated as CASSAQGRTDTQYF.

V and J are TRBV7-2 and TRBJ2-7, with D perhaps matching TRBD1 (6 bases). The V and J ends lost 7 bases and 5 bases respectively, with 15 bases between them. Germline V lookup: CDR1 SGHTA, CDR2 FQGNSA. The CDR3 sequence is 13 residues long. The CDR3 DNA is TGTGCCAGCACAAATTCTAGGGGGAACGAGCAGTACTTC. Its protein product is CASTNSRGNEQYF.

A few counts support this clonotype. The chain links TRBV27 to TRBJ1-4; 8 bases align to TRBD1. The J segment lost 8 bases and the V segment lost 8 bases, leaving 16 bases of the junction unmatched. The V gene's germline CDR1 is MNHEY and CDR2 SMNVEV (reference sequence). This CDR3 comprises 16 residues. The DNA for the CDR3 is TGTGCCAGCTCAAGAAAACTCAGGGGGCAAGGGGAAAAACTGTTTTTT. Residues: CASSRKLRGQGEKLFF. Combining the CDR3 with reference TRBV27 and TRBJ1-4 gives the whole variable domain EAQVTQNPRYLITVTGKKLTVTCSQNMNHEYMSWYRQDPGLGLRQIYYSMNVEVTDKGDVPEGYKVSRKEKRNFPLILESPSPNQTSLYFCASSRKLRGQGEKLFFGSGTQLSVL.

The V gene is TRBV7-2, the J gene TRBJ2-5; D is possibly TRBD1 (6 bases). With 5 bases removed from V and 5 bases from J, the gap between germline ends came to 15 bases. The germline CDR1 and CDR2 sequences are SGHTA and FQGNSA. The CDR3 has 14 amino acids. CDR3 sequence reads: CASSPLQGRETQYF. CDR3 nucleotide sequence: TGTGCCAGCAGCCCGTTACAGGGTCGGGAGACCCAGTACTTC.

This clonotype was observed at least ten times. The rearrangement joins TRBV7-2 to TRBJ2-3, with D perhaps matching TRBD1 or TRBD2 (5 bases each). CDR1 is SGHTA, CDR2 FQGNSA, per germline. Trimming left V 5 bases short and J 4 bases short, with 13 bases between. The CDR3 runs 14 residues. CDR3 sequence (DNA): TGTGCCAGCAGCCCGGGGCTAGCCGCAGATACGCAGTATTTT. Translated: CASSPGLAADTQYF.

J is TRBJ2-3 and V is TRBV7-9, with 14 positions matching TRBD2. Germline CDR1 reads SEHNR; CDR2 reads FQNEAQ (reference sequence). This CDR3 region has 16 residues. Trimming removed 3 bases from V and 4 bases from J; junction bases left unmatched: 3. The CDR3 DNA follows: TGTGCCAGCAGCTTTACGGGACTAGCGGGAGCAGATACGCAGTATTTT. Residues: CASSFTGLAGADTQYF.

Note on this clonotype: One base away lies a much larger clone, so this may be a sequencing read error. V is TRBV29-1 and J is TRBJ1-2; 8 bases line up with TRBD1. This CDR3 is built from 15 residues. The germline CDR1 and CDR2 sequences are SQVTM and ANQGSEA. The J segment lost 7 bases and the V segment lost 7 bases, leaving 17 bases of the junction unmatched. CDR3 DNA sequence: TGCAGCGCCAGACAGGGGACGACCCCCTACTGTGGCTACACCTTC. Its protein product is CSARQGTTPYCGYTF.

This rearrangement joins TRBV7-8 to TRBJ2-4, with D possibly being TRBD1 (5 bases). Germline V gene sequence: CDR1 SGHVS, CDR2 FQNEAQ. The V end lost 0 bases, the J end lost 3 bases, and 9 bases lay between the germline ends. The CDR3 has 15 residues. The CDR3 nucleotides are TGTGCCAGCAGCTTAGCAGGGGTGGACAAAAACATTCAGTACTTC. Protein: CASSLAGVDKNIQYF.

This sequence joins TRBV20-1 and TRBJ2-1; no clear D gene. The CDR3 is 14 amino acids. Germline CDR1 DFQATT, CDR2 SNEGSKA (reference sequence). Trimming removed 6 bases at V and 0 bases at J, with 12 bases between. CDR3 amino acids: CSAPETFSYNEQFF. DNA of the CDR3: TGCAGTGCCCCTGAAACCTTCTCCTACAATGAGCAGTTCTTC.

The chain uses TRBV20-1 and TRBJ1-2; TRBD1 agrees at 9 bases. The CDR3 sequence is 16 residues long. Germline V CDR1 and CDR2: DFQATT, SNEGSKA (reference sequence). V lost 6 bases, J lost 0 bases, and 11 bases stayed unmatched. The CDR3 DNA sequence: TGCAGTGCCCCGGGACAGGGAAACTTACCTAACTATGGCTACACCTTC. This translates into CSAPGQGNLPNYGYTF.

V usage is TRBV7-9 and J usage is TRBJ2-7, with no clear D. Trimming left V 1 base short and J 2 bases short, with 18 bases between. The germline V gene has CDR1 SEHNR and CDR2 FQNEAQ (reference sequence). This CDR3 has 17 residues. The CDR3: CASSLEVIRTPTYEQYF. CDR3 bases: TGTGCCAGCAGCTTAGAGGTTATCAGGACCCCCACCTACGAGCAGTACTTC.

The chain couples TRBV28 to TRBJ2-1, with D perhaps TRBD1 (6 bases). The germline V gene encodes CDR1 MDHEN and CDR2 SYDVKM. Deletions cut 1 base from V and 4 bases from J, with 14 bases between. CDR3 size: 16 residues. The CDR3 bases are TGTGCCAGCAGTTTATTGTCGACAGGTGGTTACAATGAGCAGTTCTTC. Translated, it gives CASSLLSTGGYNEQFF.

This clonotype has more than one count but fewer than ten. The chain is built from TRBV29-1 and TRBJ2-1, with D possibly called TRBD1 or TRBD2 (7 bases each). The CDR3 loop spans 14 amino acids. Trimming removed 6 bases at V and 2 bases at J, with 14 bases between. Germline lookup yields CDR1 SQVTM and CDR2 ANQGSEA. The DNA of the CDR3 is TGCAGCGTCTCAGGGGGGGTGACCTACAATGAGCAGTTCTTC. It codes for CSVSGGVTYNEQFF.

The gene calls are TRBV28 and TRBJ2-7; 10 nucleotides line up with TRBD2. V was pared by 1 base and J by 3 bases, with 6 bases of the junction left unmatched. The CDR3 length is 16 residues. Per germline, CDR1 MDHEN and CDR2 SYDVKM. CDR3: CASSLSGTSVVYEQYF. The CDR3 DNA reads TGTGCCAGCAGTTTATCCGGGACTAGCGTCGTCTACGAGCAGTACTTC.